Below, 31 T cell receptor beta chains from the same sample are listed, as sequenced in a study of graft-versus-host responses after intestinal transplantation. Some clones are missing from TCRdb's copy, which holds only in-frame ones; the method was immunoSEQ multiplex PCR. The repertoire includes some 45,000 clones, roughly 91% of them detected once, and approximately 4.4% sits in the top ten. This sample comprised PBMCs, obtained 524 days after transplant. These receptors were obtained from a human patient who received an intestinal transplant, so some T cells may come from the graft donor.

The rearrangement joins TRBV7-2 to TRBJ2-7, with no clear D. V was cut by 0 bases and J by 2 bases, with 2 bases left in between. Per germline, CDR1 SGHTA and CDR2 FQGNSA. This CDR3 has 12 residues. The DNA of the CDR3 is TGTGCCAGCAGCTTAGCGGCCTACGAGCAGTACTTC. Protein: CASSLAAYEQYF.

The genes are TRBV19 and TRBJ2-2; TRBD2 matches at 8 bases. This CDR3 comprises 16 residues. Unmatched junction bases numbered 6, after V lost 3 bases and J lost 3 bases. Germline V lookup: CDR1 LNHDA, CDR2 SQIVND (reference sequence). CDR3: CASSIRPAGDTGELFF. The CDR3 bases are TGTGCCAGTAGTATCCGCCCAGCGGGAGACACCGGGGAGCTGTTTTTT.

The chain recombines TRBV5-5 with TRBJ2-2; D gene unclear. The germline gives CDR1 SGHKS, CDR2 YYEKEE (reference sequence). V shed 0 bases and J shed 6 bases, with 6 bases lying between them. The CDR3 length is 13 residues. As DNA, the CDR3 is TGTGCCAGCAGCTTGGGTGTCCCCGGGGAGCTGTTTTTT. Encoded protein: CASSLGVPGELFF.

The CDR3 region has the DNA TGTGCCATCAGTGAGTCGCATAGCAATCAGCCCCAGCATTTT. It yields the protein CAISESHSNQPQHF. The V gene is TRBV10-3, the J gene TRBJ1-5; no reliable D call. Germline-derived CDR1 and CDR2 are ENHRY and SYGVKD. V lost 0 bases and J lost 0, with 3 bases in between. The CDR3 has 14 amino acids.

This rearrangement joins TRBV28 to TRBJ2-1, with 7 bases identical to TRBD1. Germline V gives CDR1 MDHEN, CDR2 SYDVKM. The CDR3 contains 14 residues. J lost 3 bases, V lost 6 bases, and 5 bases had no gene match. As DNA, the CDR3 is TGTGCCAGCAGCCGGACAGGAATCTACAATGAGCAGTTCTTC. It specifies CASSRTGIYNEQFF.

This chain uses TRBV4-1 with TRBJ1-1; D call uncertain. V gave up 0 bases and J gave up 0 bases, with 5 bases separating them. CDR1 is MGHRA and CDR2 is YSYEKL in the germline V gene. This CDR3 comprises 14 residues. The CDR3 bases are TGCGCCAGCAGCCAAGAAAACCTGAACACTGAAGCTTTCTTT. This encodes CASSQENLNTEAFF.

V and J are TRBV28 and TRBJ2-3, with D maybe TRBD2 (5 bases). V lost 11 bases, J lost 2 bases, and 17 bases lay in between. Looked up from germline, CDR1 is MDHEN and CDR2 is SYDVKM. The CDR3 sequence is 14 residues long. DNA of the CDR3: TGTGCCGGCCGACCGGCGGGCCCCACAGATACGCAGTATTTT. This gives the protein CAGRPAGPTDTQYF.

The chain has TRBV28 and TRBJ2-1, with 10 bases lining up with TRBD2. Germline assignment: CDR1 MDHEN and CDR2 SYDVKM. This CDR3 is built from 17 residues. The V and J ends lost 2 bases and 3 bases, in that order; junction bases with no gene match: 7. The CDR3 DNA sequence: TGTGCCAGCAGTTTAGAGCTAGCGGGAGTAGGCTACAATGAGCAGTTCTTC. It is translated as CASSLELAGVGYNEQFF.

V gene TRBV5-1 combines with J gene TRBJ2-2; 12 bases match TRBD1. Trimming cost V 4 bases and J 2 bases; bases outside gene matches: 6. The CDR3 consists of 17 residues. Germline V gene lookup returns CDR1 SGHRS and CDR2 YFSETQ. CDR3 sequence (DNA): TGCGCCAGCAGCAGAGGAGGGACAGGGGGCAACACCGGGGAGCTGTTTTTT. Translation gives CASSRGGTGGNTGELFF.

The J gene is TRBJ2-7, the V gene TRBV6-4; 9 bases are a match to TRBD1. The germline gives CDR1 MRHNA, CDR2 SNTAGT. The CDR3 is made up of 12 amino acids. Trimming took 6 bases from V and 3 from J; bases not matched to a gene: 0. CDR3 loop: CASRGQGYEQYF. As DNA, the CDR3 is TGTGCCAGCAGGGGACAGGGCTACGAGCAGTACTTC.

The chain recombines TRBV6-6 with TRBJ2-5; D tentatively reads TRBD1 or TRBD2 (5 bases each). In germline, CDR1 is MNHNY, CDR2 SVGAGI (reference sequence). V was shortened by 7 bases and J by 5 bases, with 20 bases between the two germline ends. This CDR3 comprises 15 residues. The CDR3 nucleotides read TGTGCCAGCACTCAGGTCAGGCTAGCAGGGGAGACCCAGTACTTC. Amino acid sequence: CASTQVRLAGETQYF.

This chain uses TRBV2 with TRBJ2-7; D might be TRBD1 (6 bases). The CDR3 totals 12 residues. The germline V and J ends were trimmed by 10 bases and 3 bases, with 13 bases remaining between them. Germline assignment: CDR1 SNHLY and CDR2 FYNNEI. CDR3 amino acids: CAIRQVLYEQYF. The CDR3, as DNA: TGTGCCATCCGACAGGTTCTCTACGAGCAGTACTTC.

The chain employs TRBV6-5 and TRBJ2-7, with a tentative D call TRBD1 (6 bases). The V end lost 6 bases, the J end lost 6 bases, and 9 bases lay between the germline ends. Looked up from germline, CDR1 is MNHEY and CDR2 is SVGAGI. CDR3 length: 11 residues. In nucleotides, the CDR3 is TGTGCCAGCAGCCAGGGGCTCGAGCAGTACTTC. Protein product: CASSQGLEQYF.

The count of this clone is one. The V call is TRBV2, the J call TRBJ2-7; 16 bases are a match to TRBD2. CDR1 and CDR2 from the germline V gene are SNHLY and FYNNEI. The V gene end was trimmed by 5 bases and the J gene end by 3 bases; junction bases not matched to a gene: 13. The CDR3 covers 19 residues. CDR3 in DNA: TGTGCCAGCAGTCTTTCGGGACTAGCGGGAGGGCCCATTTACTACGAGCAGTACTTC. Translated, it gives CASSLSGLAGGPIYYEQYF. The full variable domain, with the rest looked up from reference TRBV2 and TRBJ2-7, is EPEVTQTPSHQVTQMGQEVILRCVPISNHLYFYWYRQILGQKVEFLVSFYNNEISEKSEIFDDQFSVERPDGSNFTLKIRSTKLEDSAMYFCASSLSGLAGGPIYYEQYFGPGTRLTVT.

This chain connects TRBV30 to TRBJ1-3; D call uncertain. CDR3 length: 13 amino acids. From germline, CDR1 is GTSNPN and CDR2 SVGIG (reference sequence). Trimming stripped 0 bases from V and 9 bases from J, with 12 bases between. The CDR3 DNA follows: TGTGCCTGGAGTGTACGCGGAAGCGGCACCATATATTTT. It is translated as CAWSVRGSGTIYF.

This chain connects TRBV15 to TRBJ2-2; TRBD2 matches at 9 bases. The germline gives CDR1 LNHNV, CDR2 YYDKDF (reference sequence). The CDR3 extends over 16 amino acids. Germline trimming cut 10 bases from V and 6 bases from J; bases unmatched to any gene: 15. CDR3 sequence reads: CANIRRAGGGAGELFF. For the CDR3, the DNA is TGTGCCAATATTCGGCGGGCGGGAGGGGGGGCCGGGGAGCTGTTTTTT. The full variable domain, its missing parts supplied by reference TRBV15 and TRBJ2-2, is DAMVIQNPRYQVTQFGKPVTLSCSQTLNHNVMYWYQQKSSQAPKLLFHYYDKDFNNEADTPDNFQSRRPNTSFCFLDIRSPGLGDTAMYLCANIRRAGGGAGELFFGEGSRLTVL.

The chain employs TRBV28 and TRBJ1-6, with 8 bases matching TRBD1. Trimming took 6 bases from V and 10 from J; bases not matched to a gene: 2. Per the germline V gene, CDR1 is MDHEN and CDR2 is SYDVKM. This CDR3 comprises 12 residues. CDR3 region: CASSQGASPLHF. The CDR3 DNA is TGTGCCAGCAGCCAGGGGGCCTCACCCCTCCACTTT.

The chain joins TRBV30 to TRBJ2-1; D is unresolved. The CDR3 spans 12 residues. V was cut by 3 bases and J by 7 bases, with 10 bases left in between. Germline V CDR1 and CDR2: GTSNPN, SVGIG (reference sequence). The CDR3 spells CAWRYRENEQFF. CDR3 coding DNA: TGTGCCTGGAGATATAGGGAAAATGAGCAGTTCTTC.

The chain has TRBV30 and TRBJ2-7; D is undetermined. The CDR3 covers 12 residues. Germline V gene sequence: CDR1 GTSNPN, CDR2 SVGIG (reference sequence). V was cut by 3 bases and J by 0 bases, with 6 bases left in between. The CDR3: CAWRGNSYEQYF. DNA for the CDR3: TGTGCCTGGAGAGGGAACTCCTACGAGCAGTACTTC.

The rearrangement uses TRBV7-9 and TRBJ2-3; 8 bases align to TRBD2. The CDR3 extends over 16 amino acids. From germline, CDR1 is SEHNR and CDR2 FQNEAQ (reference sequence). Trimming took 1 base from V and 2 from J; bases not matched to a gene: 5. CDR3 in amino acids: CASSLDREGLTDTQYF. Written as DNA, the CDR3 is TGTGCCAGCAGCTTAGACCGGGAGGGCCTCACAGATACGCAGTATTTT.

Comments on this clone: A read error may explain this, as a much larger clone is one base away. The chain carries TRBV7-3 and TRBJ1-5; D is undetermined. Per the germline V gene, CDR1 is SGHTA and CDR2 is FQGTGA. This CDR3 spans 14 amino acids. Trimming shortened V by 3 bases and J by 1 base, and 7 bases separated the two germline ends. The DNA for the CDR3 is TGTGCCAGCAGCTTTGGAGACAGCAATCAGCCCCAGCATTTT. This gives the protein CASSFGDSNQPQHF.

J is TRBJ2-3 and V is TRBV5-1, with 14 bases matching TRBD2. CDR1 is SGHRS, CDR2 YFSETQ, per germline. The ends lost 3 bases at V and 4 bases at J; junction bases unmatched: 1. This CDR3 region has 15 residues. The CDR3 nucleotides read TGCGCCAGCAGCTCGGGACTAGCGGGAGCAGATACGCAGTATTTT. Amino acid sequence: CASSSGLAGADTQYF.

This chain joins TRBV7-2 and TRBJ2-7; D is possibly TRBD2 (5 bases). The germline CDR1 and CDR2 sequences are SGHTA and FQGNSA. V lost 2 bases, J lost 2 bases, and 16 bases lay in between. The CDR3 consists of 16 residues. The CDR3 is CASSLRSQRSTYEQYF. The CDR3 region has the DNA TGTGCCAGCAGCTTAAGGTCACAGCGGTCCACCTACGAGCAGTACTTC.

The chain links TRBV9 to TRBJ1-3; D unclear. The CDR3 is 15 residues long. V was clipped by 3 bases and J by 0 bases, with 10 bases between them. Germline lookup yields CDR1 SGDLS and CDR2 YYNGEE. The CDR3 DNA reads as TGTGCCAGCAGCGCCGCCGGGAGCTCTGGAAACACCATATATTTT. Protein sequence: CASSAAGSSGNTIYF.

This chain joins TRBV19 and TRBJ1-5; TRBD1 agrees at 7 bases. With V trimmed by 7 bases and J by 7 bases, 16 bases remained unmatched. The germline V gene has CDR1 LNHDA and CDR2 SQIVND (reference sequence). The CDR3 sequence is 16 residues long. The CDR3 spells CASMGRGTMGGQPQHF. CDR3 DNA sequence: TGTGCCAGTATGGGCAGGGGGACAATGGGAGGACAGCCCCAGCATTTT.

The V and J genes are TRBV10-2 and TRBJ2-1, with TRBD2 matching 14 bases. Germline loops: CDR1 WSHSY, CDR2 SAAADI. The CDR3 extends over 17 amino acids. The V segment lost 11 bases and the J segment 1 base; nucleotides outside the gene matches: 10. The CDR3, as DNA: TGCGCCTCTCGGGGACTAGCGGGAGATTCATCCTACAATGAGCAGTTCTTC. Translated, it gives CASRGLAGDSSYNEQFF.

This sequence joins TRBV19 and TRBJ2-7, with TRBD1 identical over 11 bases. V trimming: 3 bases; J trimming: 6 bases; junction bases outside the gene matches: 10. The CDR3 has 16 amino acids. Germline lookup yields CDR1 LNHDA and CDR2 SQIVND (reference sequence). Here the CDR3 DNA reads TGTGCCAGTAGTATTTCCGGCGGGACAGGGGGGGGCGAGCAGTACTTC. This encodes CASSISGGTGGGEQYF. Full variable domain (outside the CDR3, taken from reference TRBV19 and TRBJ2-7): DGGITQSPKYLFRKEGQNVTLSCEQNLNHDAMYWYRQDPGQGLRLIYYSQIVNDFQKGDIAEGYSVSREKKESFPLTVTSAQKNPTAFYLCASSISGGTGGGEQYFGPGTRLTVT.

This chain joins TRBV7-9 and TRBJ1-1; D is perhaps TRBD1 (6 bases). This CDR3 has 14 amino acids. The V gene lost 5 bases and the J gene lost 0 bases, with 10 bases spanning the gap. From germline, CDR1 is SEHNR and CDR2 FQNEAQ (reference sequence). The CDR3 DNA reads as TGTGCCAGCAGCCTAGGGGGATTGAACACTGAAGCTTTCTTT. The encoded protein is CASSLGGLNTEAFF.

The sample holds one count of this clone. The chain combines TRBV7-9 with TRBJ2-7; possibly TRBD1 or TRBD2 for D (5 bases each). Trimming took off 4 bases at V and 2 bases at J, with 18 bases between the two ends. Germline V CDR1 and CDR2: SEHNR, FQNEAQ (reference sequence). This CDR3 comprises 16 residues. CDR3 DNA sequence: TGTGCCAGCAGCTCAAGAACCGGGACGGTGGCCTACGAGCAGTACTTC. This gives the protein CASSSRTGTVAYEQYF. The variable domain in full, with the rest retrieved from reference TRBV7-9 and TRBJ2-7, is DTGVSQNPRHKITKRGQNVTFRCDPISEHNRLYWYRQTLGQGPEFLTYFQNEAQLEKSRLLSDRFSAERPKGSFSTLEIQRTEQGDSAMYLCASSSRTGTVAYEQYFGPGTRLTVT.

The chain employs TRBV27 and TRBJ2-7; TRBD2 agrees at 13 bases. The CDR3 extends over 14 amino acids. V gave up 2 bases and J gave up 7 bases; unmatched junction bases: 2. CDR1 and CDR2 (germline): MNHEY, SMNVEV (reference sequence). The chain's CDR3 is CASSLTSGRGEQYF. Here the CDR3 DNA reads TGTGCCAGCAGTTTAACTAGCGGGAGGGGGGAGCAGTACTTC.

V and J are TRBV28 and TRBJ2-7; 7 bases are shared with TRBD2. Germline V gives CDR1 MDHEN, CDR2 SYDVKM. This CDR3 spans 17 amino acids. J was trimmed by 5 bases and V by 3 bases; bases with no gene match: 16. CDR3: CASSFRIRREKSHEQYF. In nucleotides, the CDR3 is TGTGCCAGCAGTTTTAGGATAAGGCGGGAGAAATCCCACGAGCAGTACTTC.